This T cell receptor beta chain came from a study of blood T cells in healthy people across ages. The V end lost 0 bases, the J end lost 5 bases, and 17 bases lay between the germline ends. The CDR3 contains 16 residues. Germline assignment: CDR1 MNHEY and CDR2 SVGEGT. Ten or more counts support this clonotype. Primers used in a second PCR of roughly 6 to 12 cycles were a sample-barcoded 5' primer and a J-beta primer mix. TCRdb analysed the 5' RACE reads with MiXCR anew, one entry per CDR3 protein. The table records 1.5 million to 2 million distinct CDR3 sequences, 28% of them present only once. The sequence was obtained from a woman aged 25 to 39 in good health. The specimen was blood. The V and J genes are TRBV6-2 or TRBV6-3 and TRBJ2-7; tentatively, D is TRBD1 or TRBD2 (5 bases each). This chain's CDR3 is CASSYSAGTQRDEQYF. For the CDR3, the DNA is TGTGCCAGCAGTTACTCGGCTGGGACCCAGAGGGACGAGCAGTACTTC.